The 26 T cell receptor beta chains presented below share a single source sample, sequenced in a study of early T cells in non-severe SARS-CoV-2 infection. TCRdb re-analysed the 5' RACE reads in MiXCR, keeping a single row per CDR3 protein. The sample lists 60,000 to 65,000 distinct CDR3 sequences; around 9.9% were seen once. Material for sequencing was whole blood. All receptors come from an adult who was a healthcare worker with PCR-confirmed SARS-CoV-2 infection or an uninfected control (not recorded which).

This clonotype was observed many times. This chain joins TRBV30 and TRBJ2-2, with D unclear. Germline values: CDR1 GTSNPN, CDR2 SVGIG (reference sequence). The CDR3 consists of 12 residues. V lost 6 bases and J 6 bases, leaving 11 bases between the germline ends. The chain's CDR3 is CACTRGPGELFF. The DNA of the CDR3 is TGTGCCTGTACAAGAGGTCCCGGGGAGCTGTTTTTT.

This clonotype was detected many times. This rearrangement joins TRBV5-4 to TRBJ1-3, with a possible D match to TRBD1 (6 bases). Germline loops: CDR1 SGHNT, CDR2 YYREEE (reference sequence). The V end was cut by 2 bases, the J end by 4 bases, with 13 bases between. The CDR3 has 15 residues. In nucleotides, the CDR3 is TGTGCCAGCAGCTTAGGGGGGGCGTACGGAAACACCATATATTTT. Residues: CASSLGGAYGNTIYF.

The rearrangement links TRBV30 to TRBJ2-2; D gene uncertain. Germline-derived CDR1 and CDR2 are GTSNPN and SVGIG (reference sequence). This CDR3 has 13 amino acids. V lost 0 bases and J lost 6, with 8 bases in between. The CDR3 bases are TGTGCCTGGAGTGTACCCATTGCCGGGGAGCTGTTTTTT. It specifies CAWSVPIAGELFF. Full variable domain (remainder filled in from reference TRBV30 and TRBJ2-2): SQTIHQWPATLVQPVGSPLSLECTVEGTSNPNLYWYRQAAGRGLQLLFYSVGIGQISSEVPQNLSASRPQDRQFILSSKKLLLSDSGFYLCAWSVPIAGELFFGEGSRLTVL.

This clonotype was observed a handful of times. The CDR3 loop reads CATSGEGPNTGELFF. In nucleotides, the CDR3 is TGTGCCACCAGCGGGGAGGGACCGAACACCGGGGAGCTGTTTTTT. The chain has TRBV15 and TRBJ2-2; 7 bases align to TRBD2. The CDR3 is 15 amino acids. V was pared by 5 bases and J by 0 bases, with 3 bases of the junction left unmatched. CDR1 is LNHNV, CDR2 YYDKDF, per germline (reference sequence). Complete variable domain (other parts from reference TRBV15 and TRBJ2-2): DAMVIQNPRYQVTQFGKPVTLSCSQTLNHNVMYWYQQKSSQAPKLLFHYYDKDFNNEADTPDNFQSRRPNTSFCFLDIRSPGLGDTAMYLCATSGEGPNTGELFFGEGSRLTVL.

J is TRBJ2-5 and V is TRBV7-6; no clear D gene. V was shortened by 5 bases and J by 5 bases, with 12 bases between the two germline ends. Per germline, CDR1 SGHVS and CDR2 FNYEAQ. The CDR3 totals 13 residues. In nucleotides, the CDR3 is TGTGCCAGCAGCCCCGTGAAAAGGGAGACCCAGTACTTC. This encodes CASSPVKRETQYF.

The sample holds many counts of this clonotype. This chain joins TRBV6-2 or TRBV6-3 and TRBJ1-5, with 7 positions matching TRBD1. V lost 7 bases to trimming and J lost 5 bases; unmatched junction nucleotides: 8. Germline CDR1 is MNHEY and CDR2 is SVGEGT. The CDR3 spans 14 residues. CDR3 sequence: CASKTGSGDQPQHF. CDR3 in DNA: TGTGCCAGCAAGACAGGGTCGGGCGATCAGCCCCAGCATTTT.

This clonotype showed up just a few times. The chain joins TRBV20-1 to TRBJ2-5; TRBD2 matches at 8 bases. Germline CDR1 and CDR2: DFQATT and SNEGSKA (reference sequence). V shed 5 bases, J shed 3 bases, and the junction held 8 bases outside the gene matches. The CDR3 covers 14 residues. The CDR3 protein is CSARLARVEETQYF. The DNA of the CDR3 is TGCAGTGCTCGACTAGCGAGAGTAGAAGAGACCCAGTACTTC.

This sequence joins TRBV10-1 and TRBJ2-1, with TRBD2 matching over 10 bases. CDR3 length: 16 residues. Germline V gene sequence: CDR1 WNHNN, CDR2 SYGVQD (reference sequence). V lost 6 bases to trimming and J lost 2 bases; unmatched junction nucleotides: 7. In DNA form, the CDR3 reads TGCGCCAGCAGCGTCCTAGCGGGGGACCCCTACAATGAGCAGTTCTTC. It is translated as CASSVLAGDPYNEQFF.

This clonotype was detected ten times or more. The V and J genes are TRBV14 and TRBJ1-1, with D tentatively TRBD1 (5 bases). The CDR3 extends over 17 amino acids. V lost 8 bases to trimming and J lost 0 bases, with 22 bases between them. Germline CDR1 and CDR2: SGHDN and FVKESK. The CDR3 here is CASGGRGRRVMNTEAFF. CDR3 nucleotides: TGTGCCAGCGGCGGGCGGGGGAGGAGAGTTATGAACACTGAAGCTTTCTTT.

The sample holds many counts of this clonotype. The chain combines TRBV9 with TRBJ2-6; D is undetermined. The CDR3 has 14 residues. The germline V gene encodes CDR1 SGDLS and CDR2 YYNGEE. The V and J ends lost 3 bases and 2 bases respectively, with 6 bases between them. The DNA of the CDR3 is TGTGCCAGCAGCGCCCTTACTGGGGCCAACGTCCTGACTTTC. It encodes CASSALTGANVLTF. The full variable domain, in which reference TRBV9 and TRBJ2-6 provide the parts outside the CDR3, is DSGVTQTPKHLITATGQRVTLRCSPRSGDLSVYWYQQSLDQGLQFLIQYYNGEERAKGNILERFSAQQFPDLHSELNLSSLELGDSALYFCASSALTGANVLTFGAGSRLTVL.

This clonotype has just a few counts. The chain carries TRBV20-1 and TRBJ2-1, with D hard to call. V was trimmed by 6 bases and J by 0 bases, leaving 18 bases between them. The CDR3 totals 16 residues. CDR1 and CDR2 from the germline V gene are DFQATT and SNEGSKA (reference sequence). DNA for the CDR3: TGCAGTGCGCGCAAGACCGGGCCTAGCTCCTACAATGAGCAGTTCTTC. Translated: CSARKTGPSSYNEQFF.

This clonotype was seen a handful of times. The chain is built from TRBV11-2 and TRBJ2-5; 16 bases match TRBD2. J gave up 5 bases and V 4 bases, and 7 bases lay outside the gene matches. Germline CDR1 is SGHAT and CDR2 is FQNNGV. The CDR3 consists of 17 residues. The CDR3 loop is CASSSGLAGGFLETQYF. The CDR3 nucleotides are TGTGCCAGCAGCTCGGGACTAGCGGGGGGGTTTTTGGAGACCCAGTACTTC.

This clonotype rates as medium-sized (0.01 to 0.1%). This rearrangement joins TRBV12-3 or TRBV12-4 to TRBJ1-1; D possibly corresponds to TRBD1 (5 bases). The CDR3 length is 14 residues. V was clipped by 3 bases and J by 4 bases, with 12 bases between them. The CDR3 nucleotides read TGTGCCAGCAGTTTCCGGGGGGAGGGCACTGAAGCTTTCTTT. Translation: CASSFRGEGTEAFF.

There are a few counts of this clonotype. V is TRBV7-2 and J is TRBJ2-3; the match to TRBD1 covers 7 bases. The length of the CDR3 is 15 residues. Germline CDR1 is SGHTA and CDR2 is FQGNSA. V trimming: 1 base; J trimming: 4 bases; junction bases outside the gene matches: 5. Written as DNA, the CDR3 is TGTGCCAGCAGCTTAGGTTTGACAGGGCCAGATACGCAGTATTTT. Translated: CASSLGLTGPDTQYF.

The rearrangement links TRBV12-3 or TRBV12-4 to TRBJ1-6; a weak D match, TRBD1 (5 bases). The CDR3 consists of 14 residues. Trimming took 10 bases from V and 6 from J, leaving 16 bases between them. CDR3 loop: CATTPRASNSPLHF. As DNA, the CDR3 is TGTGCCACCACCCCCAGGGCAAGTAATTCACCCCTCCACTTT.

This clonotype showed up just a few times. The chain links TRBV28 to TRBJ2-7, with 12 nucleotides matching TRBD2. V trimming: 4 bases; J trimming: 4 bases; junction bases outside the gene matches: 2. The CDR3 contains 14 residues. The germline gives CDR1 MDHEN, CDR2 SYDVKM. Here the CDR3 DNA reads TGTGCCAGCAGTTCTAGCGGGGGGGCATACGAGCAGTACGTC. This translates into CASSSSGGAYEQYV.

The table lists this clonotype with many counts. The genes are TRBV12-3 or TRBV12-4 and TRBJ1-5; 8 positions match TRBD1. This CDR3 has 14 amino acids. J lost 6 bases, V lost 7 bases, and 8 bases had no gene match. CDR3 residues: CASTQGAAGQPQHF. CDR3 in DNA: TGTGCCAGCACCCAGGGGGCGGCAGGTCAGCCCCAGCATTTT.

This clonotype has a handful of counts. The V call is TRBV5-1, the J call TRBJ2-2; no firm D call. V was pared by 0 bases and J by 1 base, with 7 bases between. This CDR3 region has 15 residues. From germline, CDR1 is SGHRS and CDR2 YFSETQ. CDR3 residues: CASSLDKLNTGELFF. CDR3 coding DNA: TGCGCCAGCAGCTTGGACAAACTGAACACCGGGGAGCTGTTTTTT.

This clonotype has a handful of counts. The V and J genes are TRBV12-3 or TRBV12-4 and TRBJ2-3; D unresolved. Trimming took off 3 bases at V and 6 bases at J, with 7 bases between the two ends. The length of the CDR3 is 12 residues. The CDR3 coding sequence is TGTGCCAGCAGTTTTCTGCAGGATACGCAGTATTTT. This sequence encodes CASSFLQDTQYF.

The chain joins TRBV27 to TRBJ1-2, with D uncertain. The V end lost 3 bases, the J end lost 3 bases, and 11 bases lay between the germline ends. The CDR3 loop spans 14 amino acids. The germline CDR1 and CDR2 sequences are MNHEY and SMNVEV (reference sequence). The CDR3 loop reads CASSFDPEYYGYTF. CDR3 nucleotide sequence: TGTGCCAGCAGTTTCGATCCCGAGTACTATGGCTACACCTTC.

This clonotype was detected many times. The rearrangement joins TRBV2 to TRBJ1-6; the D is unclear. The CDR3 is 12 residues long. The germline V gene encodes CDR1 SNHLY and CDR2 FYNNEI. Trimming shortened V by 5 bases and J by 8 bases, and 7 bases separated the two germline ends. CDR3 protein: CASSFTDSPLHF. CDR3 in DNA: TGTGCCAGCAGTTTCACAGATTCACCCCTCCACTTT. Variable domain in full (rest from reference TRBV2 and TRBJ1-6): EPEVTQTPSHQVTQMGQEVILRCVPISNHLYFYWYRQILGQKVEFLVSFYNNEISEKSEIFDDQFSVERPDGSNFTLKIRSTKLEDSAMYFCASSFTDSPLHFGNGTRLTVT.

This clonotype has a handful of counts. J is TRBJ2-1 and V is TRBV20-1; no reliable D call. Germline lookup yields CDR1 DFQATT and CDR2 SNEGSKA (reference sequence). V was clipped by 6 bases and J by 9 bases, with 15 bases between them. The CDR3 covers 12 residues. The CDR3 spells CSAPVLTAEQFF. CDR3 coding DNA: TGCAGTGCCCCCGTGCTTACCGCTGAGCAGTTCTTC.

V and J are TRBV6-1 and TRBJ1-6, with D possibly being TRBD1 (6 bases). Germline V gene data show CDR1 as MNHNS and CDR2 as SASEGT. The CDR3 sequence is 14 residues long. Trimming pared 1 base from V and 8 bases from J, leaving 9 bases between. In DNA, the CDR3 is TGTGCCAGCAGTGAAGGGACAGATTATTCACCCCTCCACTTT. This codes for CASSEGTDYSPLHF.

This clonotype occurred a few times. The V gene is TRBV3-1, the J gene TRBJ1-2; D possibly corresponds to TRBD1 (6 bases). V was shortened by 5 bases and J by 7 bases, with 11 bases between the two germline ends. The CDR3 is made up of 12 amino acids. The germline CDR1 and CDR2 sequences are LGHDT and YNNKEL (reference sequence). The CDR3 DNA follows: TGTGCCAGCAGCATACAGGGCGCTGGCTACACCTTC. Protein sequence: CASSIQGAGYTF.

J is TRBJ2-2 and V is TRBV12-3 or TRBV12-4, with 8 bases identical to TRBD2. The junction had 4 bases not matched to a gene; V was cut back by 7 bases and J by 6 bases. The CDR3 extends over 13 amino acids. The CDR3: CASIQAGAGELFF. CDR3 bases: TGTGCCAGCATCCAAGCGGGGGCCGGGGAGCTGTTTTTT.

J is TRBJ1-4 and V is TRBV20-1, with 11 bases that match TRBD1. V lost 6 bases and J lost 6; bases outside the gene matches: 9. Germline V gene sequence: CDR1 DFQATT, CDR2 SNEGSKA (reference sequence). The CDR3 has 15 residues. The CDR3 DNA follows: TGCAGTGCCTATCCCAGGACAGGGGGCGATGAAAAACTGTTTTTT. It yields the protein CSAYPRTGGDEKLFF.